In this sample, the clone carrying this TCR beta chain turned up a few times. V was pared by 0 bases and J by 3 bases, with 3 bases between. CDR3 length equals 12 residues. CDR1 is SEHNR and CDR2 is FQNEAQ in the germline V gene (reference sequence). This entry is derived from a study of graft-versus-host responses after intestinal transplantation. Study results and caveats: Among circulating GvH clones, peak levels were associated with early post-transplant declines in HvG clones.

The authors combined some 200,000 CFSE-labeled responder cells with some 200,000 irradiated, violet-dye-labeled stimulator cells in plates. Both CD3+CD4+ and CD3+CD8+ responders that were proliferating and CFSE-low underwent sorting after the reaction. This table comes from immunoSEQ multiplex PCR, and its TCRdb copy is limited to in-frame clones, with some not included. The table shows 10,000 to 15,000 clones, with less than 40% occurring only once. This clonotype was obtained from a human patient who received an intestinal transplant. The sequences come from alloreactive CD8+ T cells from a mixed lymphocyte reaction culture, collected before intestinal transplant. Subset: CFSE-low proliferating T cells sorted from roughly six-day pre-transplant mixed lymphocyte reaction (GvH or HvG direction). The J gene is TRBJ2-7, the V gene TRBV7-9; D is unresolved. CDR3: CASSLAYYEQYF. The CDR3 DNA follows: TGTGCCAGCAGCTTAGCGTACTACGAGCAGTACTTC.